These 29 T cell receptor beta chains originate from one sample sequenced in a study of cytomegalovirus exposure and HLA in healthy donors (dated by TCRdb to the late 2010s). The library was generated by the immunoSEQ multiplex PCR assay. For the multiplex PCR, a mixture combining 60 forward primers for TCR Vbeta segments and 13 reverse primers for TCR Jbeta segments was used. The table comes from immuneACCESS by way of TCRdb, which keeps in-frame sequences with V and J called. Part of the clones is missing from these tables; in studies checked, under half for an unresolved V gene and the rest for unknown reasons. Here the sample has about 120,000 clones; approximately 8% occur a single time. The top ten clonotypes cover around 5.8% of the sample. Source material: PBMCs. The source of these receptors is a woman aged 40 to 55 in good health and CMV-seropositive.

This chain connects TRBV7-9 to TRBJ1-2; D might be TRBD1 (6 bases). Per germline, CDR1 SEHNR and CDR2 FQNEAQ (reference sequence). Between the trimmed V and J ends, which lost 7 bases and 4 bases, there was a span of 13 bases. This CDR3 has 13 amino acids. The CDR3 DNA reads as TGTGCCAGCACCCAGGGGACCCTCTATGGCTACACCTTC. Residues: CASTQGTLYGYTF.

This clone was detected only once. The chain recombines TRBV9 with TRBJ1-1; D perhaps matches TRBD1 (5 bases). With 2 bases removed from V and 0 bases from J, the gap between germline ends came to 20 bases. Germline CDR1 reads SGDLS; CDR2 reads YYNGEE. The CDR3 spans 18 residues. In DNA form, the CDR3 reads TGTGCCAGCAGCGTCGATCCAGGGTCTGCGCTGGTGAACACTGAAGCTTTCTTT. This gives the protein CASSVDPGSALVNTEAFF.

Concerning this clone: At the DNA level, this CDR3 is encoded by other sequences in the same sample as well. The chain employs TRBV5-1 and TRBJ2-5, with 9 bases identical to TRBD1. CDR1 and CDR2 (germline): SGHRS, YFSETQ. Trimming took 4 bases from V and 2 from J; bases not matched to a gene: 3. This CDR3 region has 14 residues. CDR3 DNA sequence: TGCGCCAGCAGCCTACAGGGGGCTCAAGAGACCCAGTACTTC. It yields the protein CASSLQGAQETQYF.

This chain uses TRBV6-5 with TRBJ2-5; D may be TRBD2 (5 bases). The germline CDR1 and CDR2 sequences are MNHEY and SVGAGI. V lost 9 bases and J lost 3, with 14 bases in between. This CDR3 region has 13 residues. DNA for the CDR3: TGTGCCAGTTCTCGGCTAGCCAAAGAGACCCAGTACTTC. Protein product: CASSRLAKETQYF.

This clone has only a few counts. The V gene is TRBV11-2, the J gene TRBJ1-1; D is unclear. The germline V and J ends were trimmed by 5 bases and 0 bases, with 7 bases remaining between them. This CDR3 comprises 13 residues. CDR1 is SGHAT, CDR2 FQNNGV, per germline. The CDR3, as DNA: TGTGCCAGCAGCGAAGGAGTGAACACTGAAGCTTTCTTT. It translates to CASSEGVNTEAFF.

The chain couples TRBV30 to TRBJ2-7; TRBD2 matches 16 bases. The CDR3 has 19 amino acids. Unmatched junction bases numbered 13, after V lost 5 bases and J lost 0 bases. The germline V gene encodes CDR1 GTSNPN and CDR2 SVGIG (reference sequence). CDR3 bases: TGTGCCTGGGGTGGGTTGGGACTAGCGGGGGGGACGAGCTCCTACGAGCAGTACTTC. Translation: CAWGGLGLAGGTSSYEQYF.

The chain joins TRBV7-7 to TRBJ2-1; 10 bases align to TRBD2. The length of the CDR3 is 15 residues. CDR1 is SSHAT and CDR2 is FNYEAQ in the germline V gene (reference sequence). Trimming at V came to 5 bases and at J to 8 bases, leaving 9 bases not matched to a gene. CDR3 loop: CASSPDSGGFDEQFF. The CDR3 DNA is TGTGCCAGCAGCCCCGATAGCGGGGGGTTCGATGAGCAGTTCTTC. The whole variable domain, filled in from reference TRBV7-7 and TRBJ2-1, reads GAGVSQSPRYKVTKRGQDVTLRCDPISSHATLYWYQQALGQGPEFLTYFNYEAQPDKSGLPSDRFSAERPEGSISTLTIQRTEQRDSAMYRCASSPDSGGFDEQFFGPGTRLTVL.

On this clone itself: This likely comes from a read error, as the CDR3 has no conserved phenylalanine or tryptophan at its end. The chain employs TRBV30 and TRBJ1-2; D not resolved. The germline V gene encodes CDR1 GTSNPN and CDR2 SVGIG (reference sequence). Trimming took 1 base from V and 3 from J, leaving 12 bases between them. The CDR3 consists of 14 residues. CDR3 nucleotide sequence: TGTGCCTGGAGTGGTCGCGGGGTACACTATGGCTACACCTTA. Its translation is CAWSGRGVHYGYTL.

This sequence joins TRBV6-5 and TRBJ1-5; TRBD1 might be the D (5 bases). The V gene lost 8 bases and the J gene lost 4 bases, with 18 bases spanning the gap. The CDR3 spans 15 residues. Germline loops: CDR1 MNHEY, CDR2 SVGAGI. As DNA, the CDR3 is TGTGCCAGCGGCCGCTCCCGGGGGGGGAATCAGCCCCAGCATTTT. Protein sequence: CASGRSRGGNQPQHF.

This clone has more than one count but fewer than ten. Other DNA sequences in this specimen translate into the identical CDR3. The rearrangement joins TRBV5-5 to TRBJ2-7; D may be TRBD1 (5 bases). Per germline, CDR1 SGHKS and CDR2 YYEKEE (reference sequence). The V and J ends lost 2 bases and 2 bases respectively, with 8 bases between them. CDR3 size: 13 residues. CDR3 residues: CASSFPGTYEQYF. Written as DNA, the CDR3 is TGTGCCAGCAGCTTTCCAGGGACCTACGAGCAGTACTTC.

This chain links TRBV5-1 with TRBJ1-4; 7 nucleotides match TRBD1. The CDR3 has 14 residues. Germline trimming cut 2 bases from V and 3 bases from J; bases unmatched to any gene: 1. Germline V gives CDR1 SGHRS, CDR2 YFSETQ. The CDR3 DNA sequence: TGCGCCAGCAGCTTTCAGGGGGCTAATGAAAAACTGTTTTTT. It codes for CASSFQGANEKLFF.

Worth noting for this clone: Additional DNA sequences in this sample encode the identical CDR3. The chain joins TRBV30 to TRBJ1-1; D remains ambiguous. The CDR3 spans 13 residues. V lost 0 bases and J 2 bases, leaving 7 bases between the germline ends. Germline loops: CDR1 GTSNPN, CDR2 SVGIG (reference sequence). In DNA, the CDR3 is TGTGCCTGGAGTGTACGGGGAAACACTGAAGCTTTCTTT. Amino acid sequence: CAWSVRGNTEAFF.

This clone was recorded a few times. This chain links TRBV9 with TRBJ2-3; 10 bases fit TRBD2. J was trimmed by 5 bases and V by 4 bases; bases with no gene match: 4. The germline V gene encodes CDR1 SGDLS and CDR2 YYNGEE. The CDR3 totals 14 residues. This chain's CDR3 is CASSLSGGRDTQYF. The DNA of the CDR3 is TGTGCCAGCAGCCTTAGCGGGGGGAGAGATACGCAGTATTTT.

There are a few counts of this clone. The chain couples TRBV9 to TRBJ1-1, with TRBD1 matching 7 bases. V trimming: 4 bases; J trimming: 5 bases; junction bases outside the gene matches: 8. Germline-derived CDR1 and CDR2 are SGDLS and YYNGEE. The CDR3 loop spans 14 amino acids. CDR3 protein: CASSPHLRGTEAFF. CDR3 in DNA: TGTGCCAGCAGCCCCCATCTCAGGGGGACTGAAGCTTTCTTT.

This clone turned up a few times. The chain recombines TRBV5-1 with TRBJ1-2; 8 positions match TRBD1. The CDR3 has 16 residues. Germline V gene sequence: CDR1 SGHRS, CDR2 YFSETQ. Germline trimming cut 3 bases from V and 0 bases from J; bases unmatched to any gene: 7. CDR3 residues: CASSYDRGPANYGYTF. CDR3 DNA: TGCGCCAGCAGCTATGACAGGGGCCCAGCTAACTATGGCTACACCTTC.

The chain links TRBV25-1 to TRBJ1-1; 11 bases fit TRBD1. Looked up from germline, CDR1 is MGHDK and CDR2 is SYGVNS. V shed 2 bases, J shed 6 bases, and the junction held 8 bases outside the gene matches. This CDR3 has 16 amino acids. Here the CDR3 DNA reads TGTGCCAGCAGTGAACCTCGGACAGGGGGCATCGCTGAAGCTTTCTTT. As protein: CASSEPRTGGIAEAFF.

This clone turned up a few times. CDR3 nucleotides: TGTGCCAGCAGGCCCCCAGGGTCCGCGGGAACTGAAGCTTTCTTT. Protein: CASRPPGSAGTEAFF. V usage is TRBV25-1 and J usage is TRBJ1-1, with D perhaps matching TRBD1 (5 bases). This CDR3 has 15 amino acids. Per germline, CDR1 MGHDK and CDR2 SYGVNS. Trimming stripped 6 bases from V and 5 bases from J, with 19 bases between. Full variable domain (missing parts from reference TRBV25-1 and TRBJ1-1): EADIYQTPRYLVIGTGKKITLECSQTMGHDKMYWYQQDPGMELHLIHYSYGVNSTEKGDLSSESTVSRIRTEHFPLTLESARPSHTSQYLCASRPPGSAGTEAFFGQGTRLTVV.

This chain joins TRBV13 and TRBJ2-5; D remains ambiguous. The CDR3 runs 14 residues. V lost 1 base and J 3 bases, leaving 9 bases between the germline ends. From germline, CDR1 is PRHDT and CDR2 FYEKMQ (reference sequence). CDR3 region: CASSLVSVKETQYF. The CDR3, as DNA: TGTGCCAGCAGCTTAGTATCGGTGAAAGAGACCCAGTACTTC.

This clone appeared a few times. The chain links TRBV6-4 to TRBJ1-2, with TRBD1 matching over 7 bases. Per the germline V gene, CDR1 is MRHNA and CDR2 is SNTAGT. The CDR3 is made up of 16 amino acids. V was clipped by 0 bases and J by 1 base; unmatched bases: 5. The CDR3 loop is CASSDSRDRFNYGYTF. As DNA, the CDR3 is TGTGCCAGCAGTGACTCAAGGGACAGATTTAACTATGGCTACACCTTC.

This clone is a singleton in its sample. J is TRBJ2-7 and V is TRBV11-2, with 10 bases fitting TRBD2. The CDR3 has 15 amino acids. The ends lost 0 bases at V and 1 base at J; junction bases unmatched: 0. Germline V gene data show CDR1 as SGHAT and CDR2 as FQNNGV. In DNA, the CDR3 is TGTGCCAGCAGCTTAGAAGCGGGGGGGTCCTACGAGCAGTACTTC. Translated, it gives CASSLEAGGSYEQYF.

In DNA, the CDR3 is TGTGCCAGCAGCTTGGAGGCGCTAAATGAGCAGTTCTTC. Amino acids: CASSLEALNEQFF. This sequence joins TRBV7-6 and TRBJ2-1; D is perhaps TRBD2 (5 bases). CDR1 and CDR2 from the germline V gene are SGHVS and FNYEAQ. This CDR3 comprises 13 residues. The V end lost 3 bases, the J end lost 7 bases, and 10 bases lay between the germline ends.

The genes are TRBV7-9 and TRBJ2-3; possibly TRBD2 for D (6 bases). This CDR3 has 15 residues. The V gene's germline CDR1 is SEHNR and CDR2 FQNEAQ (reference sequence). V lost 7 bases and J 1 base, leaving 15 bases between the germline ends. For the CDR3, the DNA is TGTGCCAGCACCGACAGCGGGTCTGGCACAGATACGCAGTATTTT. Its translation is CASTDSGSGTDTQYF.

The J gene is TRBJ1-1, the V gene TRBV19; no clear D gene. V was trimmed by 5 bases and J by 5 bases, leaving 15 bases between them. This CDR3 contains 14 residues. Germline assignment: CDR1 LNHDA and CDR2 SQIVND (reference sequence). Here the CDR3 DNA reads TGTGCCAGTAGTTCCCCCTTTGGGCGAACTGAAGCTTTCTTT. Amino acids: CASSSPFGRTEAFF. Combining the CDR3 with reference TRBV19 and TRBJ1-1 gives the whole variable domain DGGITQSPKYLFRKEGQNVTLSCEQNLNHDAMYWYRQDPGQGLRLIYYSQIVNDFQKGDIAEGYSVSREKKESFPLTVTSAQKNPTAFYLCASSSPFGRTEAFFGQGTRLTVV.

V and J are TRBV20-1 and TRBJ2-3; a weak D match, TRBD2 (5 bases). V lost 6 bases and J lost 5, with 9 bases in between. The germline gives CDR1 DFQATT, CDR2 SNEGSKA (reference sequence). CDR3 size: 11 residues. The DNA of the CDR3 is TGCAGTGCGGAACTAGGAGATACGCAGTATTTT. Translating gives CSAELGDTQYF.

The chain joins TRBV5-6 to TRBJ1-3, with 7 bases matching TRBD1. V lost 2 bases and J lost 5; bases outside the gene matches: 4. Germline values: CDR1 SGHDT, CDR2 YYEEEE. There are 14 residues in the CDR3. CDR3 nucleotides: TGTGCCAGCAGCTTTGGACAGGCCAGAAACACCATATATTTT. Translating it yields CASSFGQARNTIYF. Full variable domain (outside the CDR3, taken from reference TRBV5-6 and TRBJ1-3): DAGVTQSPTHLIKTRGQQVTLRCSPKSGHDTVSWYQQALGQGPQFIFQYYEEEERQRGNFPDRFSGHQFPNYSSELNVNALLLGDSALYLCASSFGQARNTIYFGEGSWLTVV.

There are a few counts of this clone. This sequence joins TRBV5-1 and TRBJ2-7; D may be TRBD2 (5 bases). CDR3 length equals 12 residues. The V gene lost 7 bases and the J gene lost 6 bases, with 14 bases spanning the gap. CDR1 is SGHRS, CDR2 YFSETQ, per germline. The CDR3 protein is CASWNGVGEQYF. As DNA, the CDR3 is TGCGCCAGCTGGAACGGGGTTGGCGAGCAGTACTTC.

The count of this clone is one. The gene calls are TRBV27 and TRBJ1-1, with unresolved D. The CDR3 sequence is 14 residues long. The germline V gene has CDR1 MNHEY and CDR2 SMNVEV (reference sequence). V lost 6 bases, J lost 0 bases, and 11 bases lay in between. The CDR3: CASRGVSMNTEAFF. The DNA for the CDR3 is TGTGCCAGCAGGGGAGTTTCAATGAACACTGAAGCTTTCTTT.

CDR3 DNA sequence: TGTGCCAGCAGCATATTAGAAATTAACTATGGCTACACCTTC. This translates into CASSILEINYGYTF. The chain carries TRBV7-8 and TRBJ1-2, with D uncertain. Germline loops: CDR1 SGHVS, CDR2 FQNEAQ. The V end was cut by 5 bases, the J end by 1 base, with 11 bases between. This CDR3 has 14 amino acids.

A word on this clone: Without the conserved terminal phenylalanine or tryptophan, this CDR3 likely stems from a read error. This chain joins TRBV27 and TRBJ1-1, with 9 nucleotides matching TRBD1. CDR3 size: 15 residues. V was pared by 5 bases and J by 5 bases, with 9 bases of the junction left unmatched. Germline V CDR1 and CDR2: MNHEY, SMNVEV (reference sequence). The CDR3 DNA reads as TGTGCCAGCAGTACGGGACAGGGAGAGAAAACTGAAGCTTTCTTG. Protein sequence: CASSTGQGEKTEAFL.